Included here is one TCR beta chain sequence, with context. What it binds is unknown. The sample originates from a study of T-cell reconstitution after alpha-beta-depleted transplantation in children. Study results and caveats: Reportedly, roughly two months post-transplant, alpha-beta T cells arose from several hundred expanded graft clones. T cells produced anew were the main source of T-cell counts and diversity one year after transplant.

Unique molecular identifiers featured in how the TCRbeta library was prepared. One entry per CDR3 protein results from TCRdb running MiXCR on the PCR reads. The repertoire has about a million distinct CDR3 sequences, about 30% of them found once; the top ten carry around 30%. The clonotype comes from a boy younger than two who had a stem cell transplant for SCID, so the T cells may come from the graft donor. Sequencing was performed on PBMCs, mostly from graft donor cells, taken 360 days after TCRalphabeta/CD19-depleted stem cell transplant.

The CDR3 loop reads CASSEAGQAHEQYF. The CDR3 DNA reads as TGTGCCAGCAGTGAAGCGGGGCAGGCCCACGAGCAGTACTTC. The chain is built from TRBV2 and TRBJ2-7; D is perhaps TRBD1 (5 bases). The CDR3 is made up of 14 amino acids. V was cut by 0 bases and J by 5 bases, with 11 bases left in between. CDR1 and CDR2 from the germline V gene are SNHLY and FYNNEI.